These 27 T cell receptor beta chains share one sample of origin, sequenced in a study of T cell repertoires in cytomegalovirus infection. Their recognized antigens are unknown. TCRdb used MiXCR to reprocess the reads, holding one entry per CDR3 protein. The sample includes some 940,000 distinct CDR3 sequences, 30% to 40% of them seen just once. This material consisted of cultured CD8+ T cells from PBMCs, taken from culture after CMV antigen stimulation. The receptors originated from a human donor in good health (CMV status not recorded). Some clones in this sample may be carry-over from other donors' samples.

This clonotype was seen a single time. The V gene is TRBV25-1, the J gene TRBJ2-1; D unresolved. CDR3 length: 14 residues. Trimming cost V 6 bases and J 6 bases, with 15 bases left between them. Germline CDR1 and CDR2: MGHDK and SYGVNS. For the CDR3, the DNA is TGTGCCAGCAGGGGTCCGGGCTCGCTCAATGAGCAGTTCTTC. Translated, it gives CASRGPGSLNEQFF.

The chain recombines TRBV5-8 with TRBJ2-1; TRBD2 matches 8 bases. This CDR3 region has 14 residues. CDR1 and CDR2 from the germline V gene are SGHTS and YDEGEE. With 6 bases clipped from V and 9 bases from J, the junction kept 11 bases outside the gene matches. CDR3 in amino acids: CASNGGGPPGEQFF. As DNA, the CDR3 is TGTGCCAGCAATGGCGGGGGGCCCCCAGGTGAGCAGTTCTTC.

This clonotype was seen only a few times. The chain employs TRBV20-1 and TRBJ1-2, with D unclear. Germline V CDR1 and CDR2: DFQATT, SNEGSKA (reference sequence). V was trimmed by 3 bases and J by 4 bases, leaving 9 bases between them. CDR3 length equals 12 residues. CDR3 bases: TGCAGTGCTAGGGGCCTAGGCTATGGCTACACCTTC. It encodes CSARGLGYGYTF.

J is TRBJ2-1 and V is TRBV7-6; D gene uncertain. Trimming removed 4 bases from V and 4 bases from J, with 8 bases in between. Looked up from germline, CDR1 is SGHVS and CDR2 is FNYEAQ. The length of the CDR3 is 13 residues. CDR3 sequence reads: CASSSSNYNEQFF. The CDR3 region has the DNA TGTGCCAGCAGCTCCTCAAATTACAATGAGCAGTTCTTC.

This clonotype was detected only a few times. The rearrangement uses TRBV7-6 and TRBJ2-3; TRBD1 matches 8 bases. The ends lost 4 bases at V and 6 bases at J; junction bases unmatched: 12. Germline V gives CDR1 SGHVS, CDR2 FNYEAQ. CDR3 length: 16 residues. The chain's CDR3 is CASSSVRDRRSDTQYF. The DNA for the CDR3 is TGTGCCAGCAGCTCAGTCCGGGACAGGAGGTCTGATACGCAGTATTTT.

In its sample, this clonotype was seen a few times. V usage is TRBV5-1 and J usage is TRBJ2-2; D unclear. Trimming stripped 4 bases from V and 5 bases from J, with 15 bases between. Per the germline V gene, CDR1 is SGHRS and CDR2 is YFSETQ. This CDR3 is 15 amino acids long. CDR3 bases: TGCGCCAGCAGCCTAAGGACCCCGGATACCGGGGAGCTGTTTTTT. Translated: CASSLRTPDTGELFF.

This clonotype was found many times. CDR3 in DNA: TGTGCCAGCAGTTACGGGGGTCAGAACAATGAGCAGTTCTTC. Translated, it gives CASSYGGQNNEQFF. The J gene is TRBJ2-1, the V gene TRBV6-2 or TRBV6-3; D is tentatively TRBD1 or TRBD2 (5 bases each). V lost 2 bases, J lost 5 bases, and 10 bases lay in between. Germline-derived CDR1 and CDR2 are MNHEY and SVGEGT. The CDR3 runs 14 residues.

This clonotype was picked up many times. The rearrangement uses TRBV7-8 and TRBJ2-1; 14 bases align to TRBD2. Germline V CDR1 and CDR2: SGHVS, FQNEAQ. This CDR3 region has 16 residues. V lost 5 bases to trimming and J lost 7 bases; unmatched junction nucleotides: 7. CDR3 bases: TGTGCCAGCAGCCCCAGGGGGACTAGCGGGGGTAATGAGCAGTTCTTC. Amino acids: CASSPRGTSGGNEQFF.

The DNA for the CDR3 is TGTGCCAGCAGTCCAGTTGGTCTAGGAAACACCATATATTTT. Translating it yields CASSPVGLGNTIYF. The rearrangement links TRBV27 to TRBJ1-3; D gene unclear. CDR1 is MNHEY, CDR2 SMNVEV, per germline (reference sequence). The CDR3 loop spans 14 amino acids. Trimming stripped 5 bases from V and 4 bases from J, with 12 bases between.

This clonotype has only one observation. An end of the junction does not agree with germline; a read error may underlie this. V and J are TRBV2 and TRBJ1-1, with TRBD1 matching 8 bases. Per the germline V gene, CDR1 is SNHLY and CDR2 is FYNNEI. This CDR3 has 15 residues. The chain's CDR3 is CASRGTGPLNTDAFF. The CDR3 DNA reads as TGTGCCAGCAGGGGGACAGGACCCTTGAACACTGATGCTTTCTTT. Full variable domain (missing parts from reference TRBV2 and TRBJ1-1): EPEVTQTPSHQVTQMGQEVILRCVPISNHLYFYWYRQILGQKVEFLVSFYNNEISEKSEIFDDQFSVERPDGSNFTLKIRSTKLEDSAMYFCASRGTGPLNTDAFFGQGTRLTVV.

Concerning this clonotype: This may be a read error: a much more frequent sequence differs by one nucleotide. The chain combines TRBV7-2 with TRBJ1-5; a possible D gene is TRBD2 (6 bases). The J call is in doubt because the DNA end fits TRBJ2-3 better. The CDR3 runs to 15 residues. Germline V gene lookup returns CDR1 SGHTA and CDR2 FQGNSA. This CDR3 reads CASSLGWGEGQPQYF. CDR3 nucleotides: TGTGCCAGCAGCTTAGGATGGGGGGAAGGCCAGCCCCAGTATTTT.

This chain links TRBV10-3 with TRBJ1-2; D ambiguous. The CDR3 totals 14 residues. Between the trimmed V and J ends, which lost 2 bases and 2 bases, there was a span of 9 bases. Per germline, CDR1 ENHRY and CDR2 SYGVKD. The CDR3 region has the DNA TGTGCCATCAGTGAGCGGGCTGGAAACTATGGCTACACCTTC. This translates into CAISERAGNYGYTF.

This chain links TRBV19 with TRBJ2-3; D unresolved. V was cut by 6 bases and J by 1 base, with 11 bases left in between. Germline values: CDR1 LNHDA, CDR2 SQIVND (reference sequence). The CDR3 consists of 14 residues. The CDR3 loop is CASSEGHGTDTQYF. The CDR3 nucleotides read TGTGCCAGTAGCGAAGGGCACGGCACAGATACGCAGTATTTT.

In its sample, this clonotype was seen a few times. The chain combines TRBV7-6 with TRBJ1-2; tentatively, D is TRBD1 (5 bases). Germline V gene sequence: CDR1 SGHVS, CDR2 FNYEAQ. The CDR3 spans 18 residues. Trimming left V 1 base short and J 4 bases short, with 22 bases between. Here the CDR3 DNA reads TGTGCCAGCAGCTTAGGGCGAAAGGGCGCCGGGCAGGGCTATGGCTACACCTTC. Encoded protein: CASSLGRKGAGQGYGYTF. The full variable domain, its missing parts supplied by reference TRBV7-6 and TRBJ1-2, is GAGVSQSPRYKVTKRGQDVALRCDPISGHVSLYWYRQALGQGPEFLTYFNYEAQQDKSGLPNDRFSAERPEGSISTLTIQRTEQRDSAMYRCASSLGRKGAGQGYGYTFGSGTRLTVV.

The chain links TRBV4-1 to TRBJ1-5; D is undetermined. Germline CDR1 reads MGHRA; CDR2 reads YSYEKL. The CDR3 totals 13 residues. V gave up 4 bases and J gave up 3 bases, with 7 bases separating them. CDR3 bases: TGCGCCAGCAGCCCGAAGCACAATCAGCCCCAGCATTTT. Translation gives CASSPKHNQPQHF.

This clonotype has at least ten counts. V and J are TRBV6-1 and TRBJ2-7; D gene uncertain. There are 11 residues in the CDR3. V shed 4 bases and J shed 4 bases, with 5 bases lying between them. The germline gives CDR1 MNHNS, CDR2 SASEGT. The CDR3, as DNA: TGTGCCAGCAGTGTCGGGTACGAGCAGTACTTC. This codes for CASSVGYEQYF.

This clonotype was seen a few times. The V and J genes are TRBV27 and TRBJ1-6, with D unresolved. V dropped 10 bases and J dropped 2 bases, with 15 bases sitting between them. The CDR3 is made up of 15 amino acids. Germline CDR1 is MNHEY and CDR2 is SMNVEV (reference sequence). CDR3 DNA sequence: TGTGCCACTTACTCCTCAACTACCTATAATTCACCCCTCCACTTT. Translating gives CATYSSTTYNSPLHF.

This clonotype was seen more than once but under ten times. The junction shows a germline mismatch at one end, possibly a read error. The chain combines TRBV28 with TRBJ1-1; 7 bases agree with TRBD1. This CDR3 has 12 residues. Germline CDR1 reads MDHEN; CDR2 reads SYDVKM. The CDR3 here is CASSLGGQQKFF. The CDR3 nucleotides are TGTGCCAGCAGTTTAGGGGGACAGCAGAAATTTTTT.

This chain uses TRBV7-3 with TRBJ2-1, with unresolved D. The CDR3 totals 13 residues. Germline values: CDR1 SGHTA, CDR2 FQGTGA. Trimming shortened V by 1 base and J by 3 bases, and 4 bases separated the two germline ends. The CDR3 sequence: CASSLMVYNEQFF. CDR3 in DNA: TGTGCCAGCAGCTTAATGGTCTACAATGAGCAGTTCTTC.

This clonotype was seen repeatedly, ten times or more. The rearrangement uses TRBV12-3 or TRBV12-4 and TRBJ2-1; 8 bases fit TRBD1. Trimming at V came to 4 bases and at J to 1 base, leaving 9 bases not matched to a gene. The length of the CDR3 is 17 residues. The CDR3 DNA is TGTGCCAGCAGTTCAGGGGCCCAGGGGGCTTCCTACAATGAGCAGTTCTTC. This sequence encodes CASSSGAQGASYNEQFF.

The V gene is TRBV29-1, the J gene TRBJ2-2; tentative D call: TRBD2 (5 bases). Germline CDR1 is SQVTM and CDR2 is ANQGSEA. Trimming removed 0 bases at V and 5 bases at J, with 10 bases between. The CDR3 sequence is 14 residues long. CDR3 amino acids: CSVEDGSWTGELFF. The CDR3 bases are TGCAGCGTTGAAGATGGGAGCTGGACCGGGGAGCTGTTTTTT.

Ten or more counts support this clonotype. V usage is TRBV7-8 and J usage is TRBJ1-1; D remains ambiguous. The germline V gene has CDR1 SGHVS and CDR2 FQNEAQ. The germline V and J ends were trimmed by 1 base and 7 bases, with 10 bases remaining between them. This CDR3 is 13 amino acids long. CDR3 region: CASSLDWAVEAFF. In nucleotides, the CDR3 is TGTGCCAGCAGCTTAGATTGGGCGGTTGAAGCTTTCTTT.

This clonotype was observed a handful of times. CDR3: CASRGRDRETDTQYF. The CDR3 DNA sequence: TGTGCCAGCAGGGGGAGGGACAGGGAAACAGATACGCAGTATTTT. The chain has TRBV6-6 and TRBJ2-3; TRBD1 matches at 9 bases. There are 15 residues in the CDR3. The germline V gene encodes CDR1 MNHNY and CDR2 SVGAGI (reference sequence). Trimming took 6 bases from V and 3 from J; bases not matched to a gene: 7.

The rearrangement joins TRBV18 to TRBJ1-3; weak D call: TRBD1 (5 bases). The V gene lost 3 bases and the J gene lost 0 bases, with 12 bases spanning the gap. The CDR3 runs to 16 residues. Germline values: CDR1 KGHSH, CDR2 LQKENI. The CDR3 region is CASSPVGGVSGNTIYF. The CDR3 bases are TGTGCCAGCTCACCGGTCGGAGGGGTCTCTGGAAACACCATATATTTT.

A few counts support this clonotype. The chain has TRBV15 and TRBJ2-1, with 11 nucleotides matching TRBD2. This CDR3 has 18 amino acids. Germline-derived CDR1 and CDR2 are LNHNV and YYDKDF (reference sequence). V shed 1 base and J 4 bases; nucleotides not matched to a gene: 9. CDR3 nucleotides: TGTGCCACCAGCAGAGGTCGGGTCCTAGCGGGGGGTTACAATGAGCAGTTCTTC. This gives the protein CATSRGRVLAGGYNEQFF. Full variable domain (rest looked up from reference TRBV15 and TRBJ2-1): DAMVIQNPRYQVTQFGKPVTLSCSQTLNHNVMYWYQQKSSQAPKLLFHYYDKDFNNEADTPDNFQSRRPNTSFCFLDIRSPGLGDTAMYLCATSRGRVLAGGYNEQFFGPGTRLTVL.

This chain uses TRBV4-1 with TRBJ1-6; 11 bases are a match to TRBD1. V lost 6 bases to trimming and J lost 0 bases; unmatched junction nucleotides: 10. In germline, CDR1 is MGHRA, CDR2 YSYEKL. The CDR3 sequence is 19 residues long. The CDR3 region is CASRQHRDRGSSYNSPLHF. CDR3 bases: TGCGCCAGCAGGCAACACCGGGACAGGGGGAGCTCCTATAATTCACCCCTCCACTTT.

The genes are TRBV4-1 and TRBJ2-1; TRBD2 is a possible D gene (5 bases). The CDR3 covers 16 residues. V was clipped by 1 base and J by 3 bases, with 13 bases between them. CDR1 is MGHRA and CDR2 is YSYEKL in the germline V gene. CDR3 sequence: CASSQVGGTGYNEQFF. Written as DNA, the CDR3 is TGCGCCAGCAGCCAAGTTGGAGGAACGGGCTACAATGAGCAGTTCTTC.